This entry lists 3 T cell receptor beta chains sequenced from one sample in a study of blood T cell repertoires in COVID-19 (dated by TCRdb to about 2020). Library preparation employed the immunoSEQ multiplex PCR assay. In TCRdb, the immuneACCESS table is reduced to in-frame sequences with V and J assigned. These tables do not hold every clone; where another copy was compared, an unresolved V gene accounts for under half, and the others remain unexplained. The sample table holds 170,000 or so clones, of which roughly 87% were seen once. Around 8% of the sample is taken by the ten largest. The sequencing input was peripheral blood. The receptors shown here come from a woman in her 70s with COVID-19, enrolled during active disease.

In regard to this clone: The junction and the germline gene differ at one end; a read error may be behind it. V gene TRBV5-5 combines with J gene TRBJ2-1; 9 bases match TRBD1. The CDR3 runs 13 residues. From germline, CDR1 is SGHKS and CDR2 YYEKEE (reference sequence). The CDR3 spells CASSLPPDRGSLF. The DNA of the CDR3 is TGTGCCAGCAGCCTGCCGCCGGACAGGGGCTCTCTCTTC.

The rearrangement links TRBV5-1 to TRBJ2-2, with a tentative D call TRBD1 (5 bases). The CDR3 extends over 13 amino acids. CDR1 and CDR2 (germline): SGHRS, YFSETQ. V was trimmed by 0 bases and J by 6 bases, leaving 6 bases between them. CDR3 nucleotides: TGCGCCAGCAGCTTGGCAGGGCCCGGGGAGCTGTTTTTT. It encodes CASSLAGPGELFF.

This chain joins TRBV29-1 and TRBJ2-7; 11 nucleotides line up with TRBD2. V trimming: 6 bases; J trimming: 1 base; junction bases outside the gene matches: 8. Germline CDR1 and CDR2: SQVTM and ANQGSEA. CDR3 length: 15 residues. The CDR3 coding sequence is TGCAGCGTCACTTTAGGGACTAGCGGTTCCTACGAGCAGTACTTC. As protein: CSVTLGTSGSYEQYF.